This T cell receptor (beta chain) was documented in a study of cytotoxic CD8 clonotypes in ibrutinib-treated CLL. Findings and caveats of the study: Few clonotypes were public, and these shrank or held steady under treatment. Upon ibrutinib response clonality rose, and upon progression it fell back toward baseline.

Measured with immunoSEQ multiplex PCR; TCRdb has only the in-frame clones, and not every one. The table includes hundreds of thousands of clones, about 80% detected once. Remarks on this clone: What it binds is unknown.

V lost 2 bases to trimming and J lost 2 bases, with 7 bases between them. The germline V gene encodes CDR1 SGHKS and CDR2 YYEKEE (reference sequence). This CDR3 comprises 13 residues. This specimen was PBMCs, taken before ibrutinib treatment. The sequence was obtained from a human donor with chronic lymphocytic leukemia. V and J are TRBV5-5 and TRBJ1-2; D ambiguous. The CDR3 DNA reads as TGTGCCAGCAGCTTTAGCAGAAACTATGGCTACACCTTC. It yields the protein CASSFSRNYGYTF.